This T cell receptor beta chain was obtained from a study of vaccination effects on CD4 cells after COVID-19. Study background: Early after vaccination, and again late, three convalescent patients were sampled. Post-vaccine samples followed the second dose by a median of 72 days. Whole-study findings and limits: There was marked clonal contraction among infection- and vaccine-induced clones late after vaccination.

This clone was picked up one time. Its antigen is as yet unknown. Generated by immunoSEQ multiplex PCR, the TCRdb table keeps only in-frame clones and is missing some. The top ten hold under 8% of the sample, which has 30,000 to 35,000 clones, approximately 81% seen once. Trimming stripped 4 bases from V and 8 bases from J, with 8 bases between. Germline V lookup: CDR1 LGHDT, CDR2 YNNKEL (reference sequence). This CDR3 region has 11 residues. Scientists isolated CD4+ T cells after an approximately 10-day culture period ended. PCR-confirmed SARS-CoV-2 infection occurred in the person between March and December 2020. Participants were given two doses of BNT162b2 or mRNA-1273 vaccine.

The clonotype was recovered from a human donor who had a prior SARS-CoV-2 infection. The V gene is TRBV3-1 (or the pseudogene TRBV3-2), the J gene TRBJ1-2; D is ambiguous. Sequenced here: CD4+ T cells from PBMCs cultured without peptide, sampled after COVID-19 vaccination. This CDR3 is CASSPKRGYTF. The CDR3 DNA sequence: TGTGCCAGCAGCCCGAAGAGGGGCTACACCTTC.